The 17 T cell receptor beta chains listed next were all sequenced from one sample in a study of blood T cells in healthy people across ages. Through a sample-barcoded 5' primer and a J-beta primer mix, a second PCR was run for roughly 6 to 12 cycles. TCRdb reprocessed the 5' RACE reads via MiXCR and lists one record per CDR3 protein. Of 1 million or so distinct CDR3 sequences listed, 35% to 50% are singletons. Sequencing used blood. These receptors were obtained from a woman aged 55 to 70 in good health.

The rearrangement joins TRBV12-3 or TRBV12-4 to TRBJ2-5, with 9 bases aligning to TRBD2. TRBJ2-7 matches the DNA end more closely, so the J call is doubtful. The CDR3 is 15 amino acids. CDR3 nucleotide sequence: TGTGCCAGGGTGCCTCTAGCGGGGCCTACCTACGAGCAGTACTTC. Translating gives CARVPLAGPTYEQYF.

The rearrangement uses TRBV20-1 and TRBJ2-1; 13 bases match TRBD2. Germline lookup yields CDR1 DFQATT and CDR2 SNEGSKA (reference sequence). Trimming at V came to 5 bases and at J to 3 bases, leaving 4 bases not matched to a gene. This CDR3 region has 15 residues. The CDR3 loop is CSACTSGRVYNEQFF. As DNA, the CDR3 is TGCAGTGCTTGCACTAGCGGGAGGGTCTACAATGAGCAGTTCTTC.

The chain joins TRBV6-1 to TRBJ1-1, with D uncertain. CDR3 length equals 13 residues. V was shortened by 3 bases and J by 4 bases, with 9 bases between the two germline ends. Germline V lookup: CDR1 MNHNS, CDR2 SASEGT. CDR3 coding DNA: TGTGCCAGCAGTGACTATCCAGGCACTGAAGCTTTCTTT. Its protein product is CASSDYPGTEAFF.

V gene TRBV12-3 or TRBV12-4 combines with J gene TRBJ2-1; D remains unclear. V dropped 6 bases and J dropped 5 bases, with 14 bases sitting between them. This CDR3 is built from 14 residues. In DNA form, the CDR3 reads TGTGCCAGCAGCCCCGCCCTGGAAAACAATGAGCAGTTCTTC. It specifies CASSPALENNEQFF.

This chain connects TRBV10-3 to TRBJ2-1; D may be TRBD1 or TRBD2 (7 bases each). The CDR3 totals 14 residues. Germline assignment: CDR1 ENHRY and CDR2 SYGVKD. V lost 3 bases and J lost 8, with 14 bases in between. This CDR3 reads CAISEGLGGDEQFF. The CDR3 DNA sequence: TGTGCCATCAGTGAAGGACTAGGGGGCGATGAGCAGTTCTTC.

This clonotype was counted between two and nine times. The rearrangement links TRBV6-6 to TRBJ1-2; tentatively, D is TRBD1 (6 bases). V was clipped by 9 bases and J by 1 base, with 15 bases between them. The CDR3 length is 14 residues. CDR1 MNHNY and CDR2 SVGAGI come from the germline V gene (reference sequence). The CDR3 DNA reads as TGTGCCAGTACAGGGAAGACCCATAACTATGGCTACACCTTC. The encoded protein is CASTGKTHNYGYTF.

The chain links TRBV29-1 to TRBJ2-1; 15 bases agree with TRBD2. The CDR3 covers 14 residues. Per the germline V gene, CDR1 is SQVTM and CDR2 is ANQGSEA. V lost 5 bases and J lost 10; bases outside the gene matches: 6. CDR3 in amino acids: CSVRPGLAGGEQFF. The CDR3, as DNA: TGCAGCGTTCGACCGGGACTAGCGGGAGGAGAGCAGTTCTTC.

This clonotype was detected a few times. The gene calls are TRBV28 and TRBJ2-5; D is possibly TRBD2 (6 bases). V lost 8 bases and J 2 bases, leaving 15 bases between the germline ends. The CDR3 is 14 amino acids. In germline, CDR1 is MDHEN, CDR2 SYDVKM. The CDR3 loop is CASLEGLRQETQYF. The CDR3 DNA is TGTGCCAGCCTTGAGGGACTGAGACAAGAGACCCAGTACTTC.

The rearrangement uses TRBV7-9 and TRBJ2-1, with TRBD2 identical over 8 bases. The CDR3 covers 14 residues. Trimming removed 5 bases from V and 8 bases from J; junction bases left unmatched: 8. Germline V gene sequence: CDR1 SEHNR, CDR2 FQNEAQ (reference sequence). In DNA form, the CDR3 reads TGTGCCAGCAGCATATCCGGGACTAGGGATGAGCAGTTCTTC. Translation: CASSISGTRDEQFF. Full variable domain (missing parts from reference TRBV7-9 and TRBJ2-1): DTGVSQNPRHKITKRGQNVTFRCDPISEHNRLYWYRQTLGQGPEFLTYFQNEAQLEKSRLLSDRFSAERPKGSFSTLEIQRTEQGDSAMYLCASSISGTRDEQFFGPGTRLTVL.

CDR3 DNA sequence: TGTGCCAGCAGTCCTAGGACAGGGAGGCATGAGCAGTTCTTC. Translating gives CASSPRTGRHEQFF. This rearrangement joins TRBV28 to TRBJ2-1; 8 nucleotides agree with TRBD1. V was pared by 5 bases and J by 8 bases, with 8 bases of the junction left unmatched. This CDR3 contains 14 residues. Per germline, CDR1 MDHEN and CDR2 SYDVKM. Together with reference TRBV28 and TRBJ2-1, the CDR3 gives the full variable domain: DVKVTQSSRYLVKRTGEKVFLECVQDMDHENMFWYRQDPGLGLRLIYFSYDVKMKEKGDIPEGYSVSREKKERFSLILESASTNQTSMYLCASSPRTGRHEQFFGPGTRLTVL.

In its sample, this clonotype was seen a few times. The chain combines TRBV5-1 with TRBJ2-7; TRBD1 or TRBD2 may be the D gene (5 bases each). In germline, CDR1 is SGHRS, CDR2 YFSETQ. Trimming pared 0 bases from V and 0 bases from J, leaving 10 bases between. The CDR3 consists of 15 residues. CDR3 residues: CASSLEGTASYEQYF. CDR3 nucleotide sequence: TGCGCCAGCAGCTTGGAAGGGACCGCCTCCTACGAGCAGTACTTC.

This clonotype was found many times. The CDR3 here is CASSKPGTGTDTQYF. In DNA, the CDR3 is TGTGCCAGCAGTAAACCCGGGACGGGCACAGATACGCAGTATTTT. J is TRBJ2-3 and V is TRBV6-6; D may correspond to TRBD1 or TRBD2 (5 bases each). Between the trimmed V and J ends, which lost 5 bases and 1 base, there was a span of 13 bases. The germline V gene has CDR1 MNHNY and CDR2 SVGAGI (reference sequence). CDR3 size: 15 residues.

This chain links TRBV6-2 or TRBV6-3 with TRBJ2-5, with 9 bases lining up with TRBD1. The better agreement between TRBJ2-7 and the DNA end casts doubt on the J call. The CDR3 is 14 residues long. Germline CDR1 is MNHEY and CDR2 is SVGEGT. The CDR3 nucleotides read TGTGCCAGCAGGCGGGGACAGGGCCTCTACGAGCAGTACTTC. Its protein product is CASRRGQGLYEQYF.

The chain links TRBV29-1 to TRBJ1-2, with D perhaps TRBD1 (5 bases). The CDR3 contains 12 residues. Germline CDR1 reads SQVTM; CDR2 reads ANQGSEA. Trimming removed 3 bases from V and 8 bases from J, with 13 bases in between. DNA of the CDR3: TGCAGCGTTGAGGACACCTTCGAGGGCTACACCTTC. Protein sequence: CSVEDTFEGYTF.

This chain joins TRBV20-1 and TRBJ2-5; a possible D gene is TRBD2 (6 bases). CDR3 length: 13 amino acids. Germline CDR1 and CDR2: DFQATT and SNEGSKA (reference sequence). The V end lost 1 base, the J end lost 6 bases, and 12 bases lay between the germline ends. The CDR3 region is CSARVGGTQTQYF. For the CDR3, the DNA is TGCAGTGCTAGAGTTGGTGGGACTCAGACCCAGTACTTC.

Only a few counts were recorded for this clonotype. The V call is TRBV5-1, the J call TRBJ2-3, with D possibly called TRBD1 or TRBD2 (5 bases each). The germline V gene encodes CDR1 SGHRS and CDR2 YFSETQ. CDR3 length: 16 residues. The V and J ends lost 4 bases and 0 bases respectively, with 15 bases between them. The CDR3 DNA follows: TGCGCCAGCAGCCCCAGGGATTGGGGGAGCACAGATACGCAGTATTTT. It is translated as CASSPRDWGSTDTQYF. Looking up the rest from reference TRBV5-1 and TRBJ2-3 gives the full variable domain: KAGVTQTPRYLIKTRGQQVTLSCSPISGHRSVSWYQQTPGQGLQFLFEYFSETQRNKGNFPGRFSGRQFSNSRSEMNVSTLELGDSALYLCASSPRDWGSTDTQYFGPGTRLTVL.

The table lists this clonotype with a few counts. This sequence joins TRBV20-1 and TRBJ2-7; TRBD2 is a possible D gene (6 bases). Germline V lookup: CDR1 DFQATT, CDR2 SNEGSKA (reference sequence). The ends were cut back, 0 bases at V and 3 bases at J, with 12 bases in the middle. The CDR3 contains 14 residues. CDR3 region: CSARDAGRLYEQYF. The CDR3 nucleotides read TGCAGTGCTAGAGATGCCGGGAGACTCTACGAGCAGTACTTC.